This TCR beta chain was retrieved from a study of T cell responses to AZD1222 COVID-19 vaccine. As for this clone: Its antigen remains unidentified.

Findings of the study overall: In all cases, repertoires were sampled only after the peak T cell response. Across the whole spike, CD4 TCRs peaked at regions 160-218 and 743-854.

Germline V lookup: CDR1 SEHNR, CDR2 FQNEAQ (reference sequence). V trimming: 3 bases; J trimming: 3 bases; junction bases outside the gene matches: 10. The CDR3 sequence is 17 residues long. The repertoire was sequenced with immunoSEQ multiplex PCR; TCRdb's copy has only in-frame clones and lacks some. Of more than 90,000 clones in the sample, approximately 90% are singletons; the top ten hold around 1.3%. The sequencing here drew on peripheral blood, taken on day 0 of AZD1222 vaccination. This TCR was sampled from an adult in good health. The J gene is TRBJ2-1, the V gene TRBV7-9; the match to TRBD2 covers 8 bases. The CDR3 spells CASSFPRGGINYNEQFF. DNA for the CDR3: TGTGCCAGCAGCTTCCCCCGGGGGGGTATTAACTACAATGAGCAGTTCTTC.